This is a list of T cell receptor beta chains from one sample in a study of shared clonotypes between healthy human individuals. Libraries were prepared by immunoSEQ multiplex PCR; TCRdb keeps only in-frame clonotypes and omits some of them. The sample consists of around 1,000,000 clones, 70% to 85% of them appearing once. The material sequenced was memory CD4+ T cells from PBMCs. Source of these receptors: a man aged 18 to 30 in good health. Some clones in this sample may be carry-over from other donors' samples. CDR3s include the opening cysteine and the closing phenylalanine or tryptophan. The D gene is left open where the match is weak. Expanded clones get a size class; other rows say once, few or many, or leave the size out.

D	V	J	size	CDR3	DNA
.	TRBV6-1	TRBJ1-2	.	CASSNVWAPEGYTF	TGTGCCAGCAGTAACGTTTGGGCCCCGGAGGGCTACACCTTC
TRBD2	TRBV11-2	TRBJ2-5	.	CASSQSSGSFQETQYF	TGTGCCAGCAGCCAATCTAGCGGGAGCTTCCAAGAGACCCAGTACTTC
TRBD1	TRBV11-3	TRBJ2-2	.	CASSVGDRGDNTGELFF	TGTGCCAGCAGCGTCGGGGACAGGGGAGATAACACCGGGGAGCTGTTTTTT
TRBD2	TRBV19	TRBJ2-3	.	CASSIQRDTDTQYF	TGTGCCAGTAGTATTCAGCGGGACACAGATACGCAGTATTTT
TRBD1	TRBV5-1	TRBJ2-2	.	CASSPGQGDTGELFF	TGCGCCAGCTCTCCGGGACAGGGAGACACCGGGGAGCTGTTTTTT
TRBD1	TRBV5-1	TRBJ1-3	.	CASSPQGTGGGSGNTIYF	TGCGCCAGCAGCCCGCAAGGGACAGGCGGAGGCTCTGGAAACACCATATATTTT
.	TRBV7-3	TRBJ2-2	.	CASSSGPTGELFF	TGTGCCAGCAGCTCAGGACCGACCGGGGAGCTGTTTTTT
.	TRBV7-2	TRBJ1-2	.	CASTPMEASPGYTF	TGTGCCAGCACCCCTATGGAGGCGAGCCCTGGCTACACCTTC
.	TRBV7-8	TRBJ2-2	.	CASSFVANTGELFF	TGTGCCAGCAGCTTTGTCGCGAACACCGGGGAGCTGTTTTTT
TRBD1	TRBV7-6	TRBJ1-3	.	CASSTGTANSGNTIYF	TGTGCCAGCAGCACCGGGACAGCGAACTCTGGAAACACCATATATTTT
TRBD1	TRBV19	TRBJ1-1	.	CASNHRGQGGTEAFF	TGTGCCAGTAACCATAGGGGACAGGGCGGGACTGAAGCTTTCTTT
.	TRBV5-6	TRBJ2-1	.	CASSLGVSGGVVRGDEQFF	TGTGCCAGCAGCTTGGGAGTATCGGGTGGGGTTGTACGGGGTGATGAGCAGTTCTTC
.	TRBV19	TRBJ2-2	.	CASSRTVTSGELFF	TGTGCCAGTAGTCGGACGGTCACTTCCGGGGAGCTGTTTTTT
TRBD2	TRBV4-2	TRBJ2-3	few	CASSQGGGSSGRWDTQYF	TGTGCCAGCAGCCAAGGTGGGGGGTCTAGCGGGAGGTGGGATACGCAGTATTTT
TRBD2	TRBV5-4	TRBJ2-1	.	CASSLEGLAGGDEQFF	TGTGCCAGCAGCTTGGAGGGACTAGCGGGAGGAGACGAGCAGTTCTTC
TRBD2	TRBV5-1	TRBJ2-7	once	CASSQEAGGPHEQYF	TGCGCCAGCAGCCAGGAAGCGGGAGGGCCCCACGAGCAGTACTTC
.	TRBV28	TRBJ1-2	once	CASSPVDRLVGYGYTF	TGTGCCAGCAGCCCAGTCGACAGGTTGGTAGGCTATGGCTACACCTTC
.	TRBV5-1	TRBJ1-2	.	CASSLEGAPGGYTF	TGCGCCAGCAGCCTTGAAGGGGCACCCGGTGGCTACACCTTC
.	TRBV5-4	TRBJ1-1	once	CASSLAQGTEAFF	TGTGCCAGCAGCTTGGCGCAGGGGACTGAAGCTTTCTTT
.	TRBV6-5	TRBJ1-2	.	CASSYAGNYGYTF	TGTGCCAGCAGTTACGCGGGGAACTATGGCTACACCTTC
TRBD2	TRBV27	TRBJ2-3	.	CASSSIVVAGGFTDTQYF	TGTGCCAGCAGTTCAATCGTAGTAGCGGGAGGGTTCACAGATACGCAGTATTTT
TRBD2	TRBV14	TRBJ2-7	.	CASSPLAGVTYEQYF	TGTGCCAGCAGCCCGTTAGCGGGAGTAACCTACGAGCAGTACTTC
.	TRBV5-1	TRBJ2-7	.	CASSRSWSFGEQYF	TGCGCCAGCAGCCGAAGTTGGTCTTTCGGCGAGCAGTACTTC
TRBD1	TRBV19	TRBJ1-1	.	CASRDRGRGDTEAFF	TGTGCCAGTAGGGACAGGGGGCGGGGAGACACTGAAGCTTTCTTT
.	TRBV4-1	TRBJ2-2	.	CASSQVSPITGELFF	TGCGCCAGCAGCCAAGTATCCCCGATCACCGGGGAGCTGTTTTTT
TRBD1	TRBV9	TRBJ2-7	.	CASSRGQGYEQYF	TGTGCCAGCAGCAGGGGACAGGGCTACGAGCAGTACTTC
TRBD2	TRBV5-1	TRBJ2-7	.	CASSSGLAGEELREQYF	TGCGCCAGCAGCTCCGGACTAGCGGGAGAAGAGTTGCGCGAGCAGTACTTC
.	TRBV5-1	TRBJ2-2	.	CASSQHSNLLEELFF	TGCGCCAGCAGCCAACACTCTAATTTGTTGGAGGAGCTGTTTTTT
.	TRBV13	TRBJ1-2	.	CASSSRGQIYGYTF	TGTGCCAGCAGCTCCCGAGGACAGATCTATGGCTACACCTTC